This is a list of T cell receptor beta chains from one sample in a study of tumor-infiltrating lymphocytes in primary liver carcinoma. MiXCR, run by TCRdb on the multiplex PCR reads, gives a single entry per CDR3 protein. The sample carries about 110,000 distinct CDR3 sequences, 50% to 65% recorded once. Sequenced material: liver tumor tissue from sampling region 1. These receptors were collected from a woman aged 55-75 years with primary liver carcinoma and hepatitis B virus infection. Both conserved end residues are part of each CDR3. D genes are given only for firm matches. Size tells how often a clone was seen (once, few, many) or the class of an expanded clone, and some rows leave it out.

v_call: TRBV7-9; d_call: TRBD1; clone_size: .; j_call: TRBJ2-7; cdr3_aa: CASSPGQRAYEQYF; cdr3_nt: TGTGCCAGCAGCCCGGGACAGAGGGCATACGAGCAGTACTTT
v_call: TRBV19; d_call: .; clone_size: .; j_call: TRBJ1-3; cdr3_aa: CASSRKSSGNTIYF; cdr3_nt: TGTGCCAGCAGCAGAAAGAGTTCTGGAAACACCATATATTTT
v_call: TRBV2; d_call: .; clone_size: .; j_call: TRBJ2-5; cdr3_aa: CASSASETQYF; cdr3_nt: TGTGCCAGCAGCGCATCAGAGACCCAGTACTTC
v_call: TRBV4-1; d_call: .; clone_size: many; j_call: TRBJ2-1; cdr3_aa: CASSQAWEQFF; cdr3_nt: TGCGCCAGCAGCCAAGCCTGGGAGCAGTTCTTC
v_call: TRBV5-5; d_call: .; clone_size: .; j_call: TRBJ1-5; cdr3_aa: CAISLAGGGRSNQSQHF; cdr3_nt: TGTGCCATCAGCTTGGCCGGGGGGGGCCGAAGCAATCAGTCCCAGCATTTT
v_call: TRBV29-1; d_call: TRBD2; clone_size: .; j_call: TRBJ2-7; cdr3_aa: CNMGGTSSDEQYF; cdr3_nt: TGCAACATGGGGGGGACTAGCAGCGACGAGCAGTACTTC
v_call: TRBV5-4; d_call: .; clone_size: .; j_call: TRBJ2-1; cdr3_aa: CASSLSGVVMGNEQFF; cdr3_nt: TGTGCCAGCAGCCTGAGTGGGGTAGTGATGGGCAATGAGCAGTTCTTC
v_call: TRBV12-3/TRBV12-4; d_call: .; clone_size: .; j_call: TRBJ2-2; cdr3_aa: CASSFPAQTNTGEPSF; cdr3_nt: TGTGCCAGCAGTTTTCCGGCGCAAACGAACACCGGGGAGCCGTCTTTT
v_call: TRBV11-3; d_call: .; clone_size: .; j_call: TRBJ1-3; cdr3_aa: CASSPRATLGNTIYF; cdr3_nt: TGTGCCAGCAGCCCACGGGCCACACTTGGAAACACCATATATTTT
v_call: TRBV13; d_call: .; clone_size: .; j_call: TRBJ1-2; cdr3_aa: CASNSPTWAYGYTF; cdr3_nt: TGTGCCAGTAACTCCCCCACGTGGGCCTATGGCTACACCTTC
v_call: TRBV28; d_call: .; clone_size: many; j_call: TRBJ2-7; cdr3_aa: CASSPPSSYEQYF; cdr3_nt: TGTGCCAGCAGTCCACCGAGCTCCTACGAGCAGTACTTC
v_call: TRBV5-1; d_call: .; clone_size: .; j_call: TRBJ1-2; cdr3_aa: CASRMAGNYGYTF; cdr3_nt: TGCGCCAGCAGAATGGCAGGGAACTATGGCTACACCTTC
v_call: TRBV28; d_call: TRBD2; clone_size: few; j_call: TRBJ2-2; cdr3_aa: CASRSGRPTNTGELFF; cdr3_nt: TGTGCCAGCCGTAGCGGGAGGCCAACGAACACCGGGGAGCTGTTTTTT
v_call: TRBV4-1; d_call: .; clone_size: .; j_call: TRBJ1-2; cdr3_aa: CPIERAYGYSF; cdr3_nt: TGCCCCATTGAGCGGGCATATGGCTACAGCTTC
v_call: TRBV11-2; d_call: .; clone_size: .; j_call: TRBJ2-7; cdr3_aa: CASNPRTSSSYEQYF; cdr3_nt: TGTGCCAGCAACCCACGGACGTCATCTAGCTACGAGCAGTACTTC
v_call: TRBV6-1; d_call: .; clone_size: .; j_call: TRBJ2-4; cdr3_aa: CASRNKGLHNTQYF; cdr3_nt: TGTGCCAGCAGAAACAAGGGACTTCATAACACTCAGTACTTC
v_call: TRBV7-8; d_call: .; clone_size: few; j_call: TRBJ2-7; cdr3_aa: CASSSGAREQYF; cdr3_nt: TGTGCCAGCAGCTCAGGAGCGCGGGAGCAGTACTTC
v_call: TRBV12-3/TRBV12-4; d_call: .; clone_size: many; j_call: TRBJ2-7; cdr3_aa: CASRLRGYEQYF; cdr3_nt: TGTGCCAGCAGGCTCCGCGGGTACGAGCAGTACTTC
v_call: TRBV10-1; d_call: TRBD1; clone_size: .; j_call: TRBJ1-1; cdr3_aa: CASSATGARNTVAFF; cdr3_nt: TGCGCCAGCAGTGCGACAGGGGCGCGGAACACTGTAGCTTTCTTT
v_call: TRBV2; d_call: .; clone_size: .; j_call: TRBJ2-7; cdr3_aa: CATSGDPGYEQYF; cdr3_nt: TGTGCCACCTCTGGAGATCCAGGGTACGAGCAGTACTTC
v_call: TRBV7-8; d_call: .; clone_size: .; j_call: TRBJ2-1; cdr3_aa: CAGSYGGDRRYNEQFF; cdr3_nt: TGTGCCGGCAGCTATGGGGGGGACAGGCGCTACAATGAGCAGTTCTTC
v_call: TRBV5-1; d_call: .; clone_size: many; j_call: TRBJ1-2; cdr3_aa: CASSRDSYGYTF; cdr3_nt: TGCGCCAGCAGCCGAGATTCATATGGCTACACCTTC
v_call: TRBV12-3/TRBV12-4; d_call: .; clone_size: once; j_call: TRBJ2-1; cdr3_aa: CAIVLRGRNEQFF; cdr3_nt: TGTGCCATTGTCCTCCGCGGGCGGAATGAGCAGTTCTTC